This TCR beta chain came from a study of T cells after posttransplantation cyclophosphamide. V lost 5 bases to trimming and J lost 5 bases, with 12 bases between them. This CDR3 has 13 amino acids. Looked up from germline, CDR1 is LNHDA and CDR2 is SQIVND (reference sequence). This clone was counted at least ten times. Its antigen remains unidentified. The repertoire was sequenced with immunoSEQ multiplex PCR; TCRdb's copy has only in-frame clones and lacks some. The sample is made up of over 15,000 clones, none counted only once. Regarding the study as a whole: Later post-transplant blood repertoires were often dominated by donor CD8+ memory clones. Recipient CMV seropositivity and CMV reactivation strongly tracked TRB clonality. Tissue-infiltrating T cells from skin or gut overlapped little with blood T cells.

Cyclophosphamide on days +3 and +4 followed busulfan-fludarabine conditioning and a marrow graft. Sequenced here: PBMCs, sampled after allogeneic stem cell transplant with posttransplant cyclophosphamide. V and J are TRBV19 and TRBJ1-2; D gene unclear. This TCR came from a female patient younger than 45 who received an allogeneic stem cell transplant from a related donor, was CMV-positive, and had no GVHD. Some T cells may be supplied by the graft donor. CDR3 protein: CASSPPRRYGYTF. Here the CDR3 DNA reads TGTGCCAGTAGTCCCCCCAGGCGATATGGCTACACCTTC.